These 9 T cell receptor beta chains originate from one sample sequenced in a study of blood T cells in healthy people across ages. The use of a sample-barcoded 5' primer and a J-beta primer mix characterized a second PCR of roughly 6 to 11 cycles. A single record per CDR3 protein comes from TCRdb applying MiXCR to the 5' RACE reads. The sample has about 640,000 distinct CDR3 sequences; about 30% are singletons. The sample taken for sequencing was blood. These receptor sequences come from a woman older than 75 in good health.

This chain joins TRBV7-9 and TRBJ2-4; 8 bases match TRBD2. The trim removed 1 base at V and 13 bases at J, leaving 9 bases unmatched. Looked up from germline, CDR1 is SEHNR and CDR2 is FQNEAQ (reference sequence). The CDR3 is 14 amino acids. DNA for the CDR3: TGTGCCAGCAGCTTAGGGCAAGCGGGAGATAAGCAGTACTTC. It encodes CASSLGQAGDKQYF.

This clonotype was detected ten times or more. The chain employs TRBV20-1 and TRBJ2-5; D may be TRBD2 (5 bases). The V end was cut by 6 bases, the J end by 5 bases, with 19 bases between. CDR1 DFQATT and CDR2 SNEGSKA come from the germline V gene (reference sequence). There are 14 residues in the CDR3. The CDR3 DNA is TGCAGTGCCCCCGCGGGTAATGTTTTGGAGACCCAGTACTTC. This translates into CSAPAGNVLETQYF.

A few counts support this clonotype. This sequence may be a read error, since a much larger clone differs from it by one base. The chain joins TRBV12-3 or TRBV12-4 to TRBJ2-5; 8 bases line up with TRBD1. The J call may be wrong; the DNA end is better matched by TRBJ2-7. This CDR3 contains 15 residues. The CDR3 bases are TGTGCCAGCAGTCGGACAGGGTGGGTTTCGCACGAGCAGTACTTC. Translated: CASSRTGWVSHEQYF.

The table lists this clonotype with many counts. The V and J genes are TRBV10-3 and TRBJ1-6, with a possible D match to TRBD1 (5 bases). V lost 4 bases, J lost 6 bases, and 10 bases lay in between. The CDR3 extends over 14 amino acids. The germline CDR1 and CDR2 sequences are ENHRY and SYGVKD. CDR3 DNA sequence: TGTGCCATCAGTGTGGGGCAGGGTAATTCACCCCTCCACTTT. Translated: CAISVGQGNSPLHF.

Concerning this clonotype itself: With a much larger clone just one base away, this may be a read error. The V and J genes are TRBV12-3 or TRBV12-4 and TRBJ2-1; D is uncertain. The J call may be faulty, since TRBJ2-7 better matches the DNA end. This CDR3 region has 13 residues. The CDR3 DNA reads as TGTGCCAGCAGCTTCAGCTCGAACAATGAGCAGTACTTC. This sequence encodes CASSFSSNNEQYF.

A single count supports this clonotype. The final CDR3 position lacks the conserved phenylalanine or tryptophan, pointing to a likely read error. The chain carries TRBV6-2 or TRBV6-3 and TRBJ2-3; no firm D call. The CDR3 is made up of 14 amino acids. Germline V CDR1 and CDR2: MNHEY, SVGEGT. Between the trimmed V and J ends, which lost 2 bases and 6 bases, there was a span of 12 bases. CDR3 DNA: TGTGCCAGCAGTTACAAAGCCCCCTCGGATACGCAGTATTTG. Protein product: CASSYKAPSDTQYL.

This clonotype was observed at least ten times. The chain carries TRBV12-3 or TRBV12-4 and TRBJ1-2; no clear D gene. The CDR3 loop spans 13 amino acids. Trimming shortened V by 3 bases and J by 3 bases, and 8 bases separated the two germline ends. CDR3 sequence reads: CASSFGVDYGYTF. CDR3 in DNA: TGTGCCAGCAGTTTTGGGGTAGACTATGGCTACACCTTC.

The V and J genes are TRBV20-1 and TRBJ2-1; 14 positions agree with TRBD2. Germline CDR1 is DFQATT and CDR2 is SNEGSKA (reference sequence). The CDR3 totals 15 residues. With 5 bases clipped from V and 6 bases from J, the junction kept 6 bases outside the gene matches. This CDR3 reads CSALRLAGGPNEQFF. The CDR3 DNA is TGCAGTGCTCTCCGACTAGCGGGGGGGCCCAATGAGCAGTTCTTC.

This clonotype occurred a few times. DNA for the CDR3: TGTGCCAGCTCACCAAGGCAGCCTGGAAGGGGCGCGGGGGAGCAGTACTTC. It is translated as CASSPRQPGRGAGEQYF. The V and J genes are TRBV18 and TRBJ2-7; D is perhaps TRBD2 (6 bases). The CDR3 runs 17 residues. Germline V gene lookup returns CDR1 KGHSH and CDR2 LQKENI. Trimming took off 2 bases at V and 7 bases at J, with 24 bases between the two ends.